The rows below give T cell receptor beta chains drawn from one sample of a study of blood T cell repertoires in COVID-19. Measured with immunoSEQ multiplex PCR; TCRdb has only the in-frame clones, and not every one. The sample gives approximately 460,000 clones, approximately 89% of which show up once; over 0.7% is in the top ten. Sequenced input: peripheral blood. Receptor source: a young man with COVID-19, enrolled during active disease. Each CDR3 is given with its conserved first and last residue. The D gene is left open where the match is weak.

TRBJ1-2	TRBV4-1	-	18	TGCGCCAGCAGCCAAGAGAGTGGCCGGAGCGCATCTAACTATGGCTACACCTTC	CASSQESGRSASNYGYTF
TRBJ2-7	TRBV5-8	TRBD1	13	TGTGCCAGCAGCCCATGGACAGGCTACGAGCAGTACTTC	CASSPWTGYEQYF
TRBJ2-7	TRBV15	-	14	TGTGCCACCAGCAGAGTTGGGCAAGGCTACGAGCAGTACTTC	CATSRVGQGYEQYF
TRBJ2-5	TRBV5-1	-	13	TGCGCCAGCAGCTCCGGGGGTGAAGAGACCCAGTACTTC	CASSSGGEETQYF
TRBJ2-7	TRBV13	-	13	TGTGCCAGCAGCTTAGGGGGAGTAGACGAGCAGTACTTC	CASSLGGVDEQYF
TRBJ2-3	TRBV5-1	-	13	TGCGCCAGCAGCGGGGGGGGCGTGGATACGCAGTATTTT	CASSGGGVDTQYF
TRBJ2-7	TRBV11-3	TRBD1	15	TGTGCCAGCAGCCTGGGACAGGGGGGCTCCTACGAGCAGTACTTC	CASSLGQGGSYEQYF
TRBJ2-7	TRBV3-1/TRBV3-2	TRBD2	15	TGTGCCAGCAGCCCCGGACTAGCGGGAGGGTACGAGCAGTACTTC	CASSPGLAGGYEQYF
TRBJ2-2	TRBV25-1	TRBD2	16	TGTGCCAGCACTCTAGCGGGGGGGTCTTACACCGGGGAGCTGTTTTTT	CASTLAGGSYTGELFF
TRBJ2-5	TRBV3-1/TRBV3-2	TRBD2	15	TGTGCCAGCAGCCACACTAGCGGTCCGGGGGGAACCCAGTACTTC	CASSHTSGPGGTQYF
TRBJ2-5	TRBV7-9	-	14	TGTGCCAGCAGCCAGACGGAGTTCCAAGAGACCCAGTACTTC	CASSQTEFQETQYF
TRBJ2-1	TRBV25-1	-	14	TGTGCCAGCAGACAGACAGGATTATACAATGAGCAGTTCTTC	CASRQTGLYNEQFF
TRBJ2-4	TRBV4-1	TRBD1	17	TGCGCCAGCAGCCGACAGGGTATGGCCCTGGCCAAAAACATTCAGTACTTC	CASSRQGMALAKNIQYF
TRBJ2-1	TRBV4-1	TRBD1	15	TGCGCCAGCAGCCCATCCGGGACAGGGGGGCATGAGCAGTTCTTC	CASSPSGTGGHEQFF
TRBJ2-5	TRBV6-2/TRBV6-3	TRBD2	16	TGTGCCAGCAGTTCCCCCGGACTAGCGGTCCAAGAGACCCAGTACTTC	CASSSPGLAVQETQYF
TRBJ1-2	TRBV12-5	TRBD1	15	TGTGCTAGTGGTAGCGGACAGGGGGCATATTATGGCTACACCTTC	CASGSGQGAYYGYTF
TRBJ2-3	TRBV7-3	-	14	TGTGCCAGCAGCTTATCGCCAGTCACAGATACGCAGTATTTT	CASSLSPVTDTQYF
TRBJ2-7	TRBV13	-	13	TGTGCCAGCAGCCCGAGACCAGGAGGGGAGCAGTACTTC	CASSPRPGGEQYF
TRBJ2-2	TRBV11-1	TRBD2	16	TGTGCCAGCAGCCCCGGACTAGCGGGAGTCTACGGGGAGCTGTTTTTT	CASSPGLAGVYGELFF
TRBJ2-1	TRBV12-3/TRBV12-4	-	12	TGTGCCAGCAGTCCGACTAGTAATGAGCAGTTCTTC	CASSPTSNEQFF
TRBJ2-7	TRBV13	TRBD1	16	TGTGCCAGCACCACTCAGAGCGCAGGGGGAATATACGAGCAGTACTTC	CASTTQSAGGIYEQYF
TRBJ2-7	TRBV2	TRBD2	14	TGTGCCAGACCAGCCCAGCGGGACCACTACGAGCAGTACTTC	CARPAQRDHYEQYF